This TCR beta chain was found in a study of blood T cell repertoires in COVID-19. Germline CDR1 reads SQVTM; CDR2 reads ANQGSEA. Germline trimming cut 7 bases from V and 3 bases from J; bases unmatched to any gene: 22. This CDR3 is 18 amino acids long. The authors' processing: Estimation of nucleated cell counts was performed using reference gene primer amplification. TCRdb keeps only in-frame clones here, not all; method: immunoSEQ multiplex PCR. Clone size and the V and J calls come from that table; the DNA yielded D and trimming. Of a few hundred thousand clones in the sample, roughly 90% were seen once.

This sequence was found in a man aged 50-59 years with acute or convalescent COVID-19. The chain joins TRBV29-1 to TRBJ2-5, with TRBD1 matching over 8 bases. Specimen: peripheral blood. The chain's CDR3 is CSAQRGRTGTAQEETQYF. CDR3 in DNA: TGCAGCGCCCAAAGGGGTAGGACAGGGACCGCCCAAGAAGAGACCCAGTACTTC.